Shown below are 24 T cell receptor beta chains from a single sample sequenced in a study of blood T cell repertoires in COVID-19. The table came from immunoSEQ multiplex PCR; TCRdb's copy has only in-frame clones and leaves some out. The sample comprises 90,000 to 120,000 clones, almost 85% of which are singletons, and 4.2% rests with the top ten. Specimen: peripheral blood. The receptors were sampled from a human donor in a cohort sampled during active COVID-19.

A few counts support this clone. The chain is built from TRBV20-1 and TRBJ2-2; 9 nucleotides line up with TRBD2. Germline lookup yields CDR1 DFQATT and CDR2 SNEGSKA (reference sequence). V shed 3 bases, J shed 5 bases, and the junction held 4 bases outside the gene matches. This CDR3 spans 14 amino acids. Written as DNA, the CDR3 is TGCAGTGCTAGTCAAAGCGGGAGGACCGGGGAGCTGTTTTTT. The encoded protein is CSASQSGRTGELFF.

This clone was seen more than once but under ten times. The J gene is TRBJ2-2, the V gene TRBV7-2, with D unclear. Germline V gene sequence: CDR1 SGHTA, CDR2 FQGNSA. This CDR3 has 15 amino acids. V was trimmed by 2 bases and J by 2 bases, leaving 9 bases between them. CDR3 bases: TGTGCCAGCAGCTTAAGTCAGACTAACACCGGGGAGCTGTTTTTT. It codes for CASSLSQTNTGELFF.

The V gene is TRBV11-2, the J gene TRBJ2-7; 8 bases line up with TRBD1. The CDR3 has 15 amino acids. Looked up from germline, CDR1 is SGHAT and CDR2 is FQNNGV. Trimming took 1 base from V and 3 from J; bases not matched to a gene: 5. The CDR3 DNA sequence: TGTGCCAGCAGCTTAGGGACAGGGACCATCTACGAGCAGTACGTC. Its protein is CASSLGTGTIYEQYV.

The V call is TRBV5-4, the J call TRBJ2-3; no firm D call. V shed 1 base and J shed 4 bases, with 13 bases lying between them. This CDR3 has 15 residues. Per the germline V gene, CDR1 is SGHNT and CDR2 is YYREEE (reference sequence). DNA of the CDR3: TGTGCCAGCAGCTTGAATTTGCCTAGTTCAGATACGCAGTATTTT. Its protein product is CASSLNLPSSDTQYF.

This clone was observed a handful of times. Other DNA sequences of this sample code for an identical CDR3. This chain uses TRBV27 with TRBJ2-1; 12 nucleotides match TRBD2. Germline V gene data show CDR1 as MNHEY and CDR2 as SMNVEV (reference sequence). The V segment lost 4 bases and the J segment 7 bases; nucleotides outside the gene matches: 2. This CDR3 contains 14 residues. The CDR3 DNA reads TGTGCCAGCAGTTGGGGACTAGCGGGTAATGAGCAGTTCTTC. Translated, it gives CASSWGLAGNEQFF.

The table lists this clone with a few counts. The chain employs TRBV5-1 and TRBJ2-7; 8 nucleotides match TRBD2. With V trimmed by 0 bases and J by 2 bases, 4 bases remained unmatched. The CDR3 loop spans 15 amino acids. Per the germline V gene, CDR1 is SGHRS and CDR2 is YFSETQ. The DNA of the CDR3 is TGCGCCAGCAGCTTGGCCGTTAGCGGGGCCTACGAGCAGTACTTC. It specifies CASSLAVSGAYEQYF.

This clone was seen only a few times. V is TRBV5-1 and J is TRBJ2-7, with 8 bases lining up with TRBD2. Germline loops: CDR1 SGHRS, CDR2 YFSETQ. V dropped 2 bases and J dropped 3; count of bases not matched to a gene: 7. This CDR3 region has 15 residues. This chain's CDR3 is CASSFGPGLDYEQYF. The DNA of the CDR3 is TGCGCCAGCAGCTTTGGACCGGGACTAGACTACGAGCAGTACTTC.

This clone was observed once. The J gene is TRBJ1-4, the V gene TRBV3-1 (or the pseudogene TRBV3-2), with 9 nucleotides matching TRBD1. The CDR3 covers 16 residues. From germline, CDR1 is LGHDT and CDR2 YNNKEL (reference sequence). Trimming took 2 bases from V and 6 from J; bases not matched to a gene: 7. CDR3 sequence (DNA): TGTGCCAGCAGCCAAAGCGGGACAGGGACCCATGAAAAACTGTTTTTT. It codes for CASSQSGTGTHEKLFF.

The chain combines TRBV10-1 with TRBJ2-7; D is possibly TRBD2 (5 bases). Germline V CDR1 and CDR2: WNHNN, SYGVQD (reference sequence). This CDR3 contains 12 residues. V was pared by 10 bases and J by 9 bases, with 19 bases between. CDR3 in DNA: TGCGCCACCGGGGATGGGGAGTTTGGGCAGTACGTC. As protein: CATGDGEFGQYV.

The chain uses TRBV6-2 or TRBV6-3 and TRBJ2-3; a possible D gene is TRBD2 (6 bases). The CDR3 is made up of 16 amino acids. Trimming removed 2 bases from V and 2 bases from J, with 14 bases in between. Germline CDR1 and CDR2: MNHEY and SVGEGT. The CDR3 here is CASSYPATRATDTQYF. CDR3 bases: TGTGCCAGCAGTTACCCGGCGACTAGGGCCACAGATACGCAGTATTTT.

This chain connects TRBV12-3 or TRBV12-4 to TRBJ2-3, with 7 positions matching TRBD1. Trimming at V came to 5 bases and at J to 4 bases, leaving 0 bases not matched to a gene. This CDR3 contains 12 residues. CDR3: CASSTGADTQYF. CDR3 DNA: TGTGCCAGCAGTACAGGGGCAGATACGCAGTATTTT.

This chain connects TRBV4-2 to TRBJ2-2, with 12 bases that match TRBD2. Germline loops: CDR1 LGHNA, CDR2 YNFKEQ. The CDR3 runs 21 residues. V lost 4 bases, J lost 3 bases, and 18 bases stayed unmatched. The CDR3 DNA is TGTGCCAGCAGCCCGAGAGCGCCTAGCGGGAGGGCAAGTCGAGACACCGGGGAGCTGTTTTTT. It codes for CASSPRAPSGRASRDTGELFF.

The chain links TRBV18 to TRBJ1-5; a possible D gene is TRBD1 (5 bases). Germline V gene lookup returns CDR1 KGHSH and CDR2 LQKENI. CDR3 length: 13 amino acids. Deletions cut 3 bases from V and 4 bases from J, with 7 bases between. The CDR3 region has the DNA TGTGCCAGCTCACCGGGGGGGAATCAGCCCCAGCATTTT. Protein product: CASSPGGNQPQHF.

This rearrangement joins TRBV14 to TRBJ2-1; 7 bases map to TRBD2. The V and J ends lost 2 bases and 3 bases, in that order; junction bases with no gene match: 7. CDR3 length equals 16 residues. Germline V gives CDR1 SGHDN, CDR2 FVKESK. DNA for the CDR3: TGTGCCAGCAGCCAACTCGGGGGGACTCGCTACAATGAGCAGTTCTTC. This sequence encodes CASSQLGGTRYNEQFF.

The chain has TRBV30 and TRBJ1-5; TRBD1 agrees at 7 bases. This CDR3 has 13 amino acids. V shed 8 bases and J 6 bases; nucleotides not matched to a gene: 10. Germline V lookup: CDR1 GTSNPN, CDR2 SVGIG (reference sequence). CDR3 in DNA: TGTGCCAGGAATCCGGGACAGTGTCAGCCCCAGCATTTT. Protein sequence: CARNPGQCQPQHF.

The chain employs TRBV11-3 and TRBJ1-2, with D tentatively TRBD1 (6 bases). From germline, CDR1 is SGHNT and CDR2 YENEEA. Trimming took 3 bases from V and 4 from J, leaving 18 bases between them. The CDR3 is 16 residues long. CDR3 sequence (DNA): TGTGCCAGCAGCTTGGACACCCCAAGGGGGTCCTATGGCTACACCTTC. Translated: CASSLDTPRGSYGYTF.

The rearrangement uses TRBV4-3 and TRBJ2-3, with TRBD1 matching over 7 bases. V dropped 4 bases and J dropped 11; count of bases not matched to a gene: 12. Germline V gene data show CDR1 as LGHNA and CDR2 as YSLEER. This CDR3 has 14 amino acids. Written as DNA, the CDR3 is TGCGCCAGCAGCCGAAACGGACAGGCCGGCGGGCAGTATTTT. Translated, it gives CASSRNGQAGGQYF.

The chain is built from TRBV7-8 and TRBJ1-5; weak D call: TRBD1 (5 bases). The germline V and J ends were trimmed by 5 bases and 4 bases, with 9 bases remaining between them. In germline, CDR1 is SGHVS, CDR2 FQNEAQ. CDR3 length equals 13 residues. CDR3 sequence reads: CASSPDRNQPQHF. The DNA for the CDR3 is TGTGCCAGCAGCCCCGACAGAAATCAGCCCCAGCATTTT.

The CDR3, as DNA: TGTGCCACCAGTGCCGATCTAGCGGAGAATTACAATGAGCAGTTCTTC. Residues: CATSADLAENYNEQFF. The J gene is TRBJ2-1, the V gene TRBV24-1; 7 bases are a match to TRBD2. Germline V gene lookup returns CDR1 KGHDR and CDR2 SFDVKD. J was trimmed by 4 bases and V by 5 bases; bases with no gene match: 10. The CDR3 length is 16 residues.

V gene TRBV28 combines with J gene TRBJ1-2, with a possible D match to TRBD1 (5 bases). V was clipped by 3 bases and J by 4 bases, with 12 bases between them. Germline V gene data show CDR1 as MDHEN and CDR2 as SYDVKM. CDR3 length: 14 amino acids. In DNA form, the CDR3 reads TGTGCCAGCAGTTTGTCCAGGGCTATCTATGGCTACACCTTC. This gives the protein CASSLSRAIYGYTF.

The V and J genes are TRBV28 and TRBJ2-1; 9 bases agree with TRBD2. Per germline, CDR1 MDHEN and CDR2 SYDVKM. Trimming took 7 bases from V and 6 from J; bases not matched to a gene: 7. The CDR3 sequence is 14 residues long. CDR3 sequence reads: CASILAGLSNEQFF. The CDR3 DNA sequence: TGTGCCAGCATTCTAGCGGGACTCTCCAATGAGCAGTTCTTC.

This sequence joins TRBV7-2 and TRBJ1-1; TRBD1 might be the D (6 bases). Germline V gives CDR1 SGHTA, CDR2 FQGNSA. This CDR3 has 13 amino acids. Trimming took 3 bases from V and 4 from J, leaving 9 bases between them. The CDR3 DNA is TGTGCCAGCAGCTTCCAGGGGAGCACTGAAGCTTTCTTT. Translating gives CASSFQGSTEAFF.

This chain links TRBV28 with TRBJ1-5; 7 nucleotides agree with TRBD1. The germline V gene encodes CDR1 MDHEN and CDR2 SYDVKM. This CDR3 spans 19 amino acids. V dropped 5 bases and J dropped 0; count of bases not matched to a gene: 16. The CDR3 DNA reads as TGTGCCAGCAGTATTATGTTTGGAGACAGGGCTTATAGCAATCAGCCCCAGCATTTT. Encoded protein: CASSIMFGDRAYSNQPQHF.

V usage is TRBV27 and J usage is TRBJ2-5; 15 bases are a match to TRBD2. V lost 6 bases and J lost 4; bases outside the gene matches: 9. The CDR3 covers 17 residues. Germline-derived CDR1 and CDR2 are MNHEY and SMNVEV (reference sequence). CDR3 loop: CASRGLAGGPRVETQYF. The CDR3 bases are TGTGCCAGCAGGGGACTAGCGGGGGGCCCCAGGGTAGAGACCCAGTACTTC.